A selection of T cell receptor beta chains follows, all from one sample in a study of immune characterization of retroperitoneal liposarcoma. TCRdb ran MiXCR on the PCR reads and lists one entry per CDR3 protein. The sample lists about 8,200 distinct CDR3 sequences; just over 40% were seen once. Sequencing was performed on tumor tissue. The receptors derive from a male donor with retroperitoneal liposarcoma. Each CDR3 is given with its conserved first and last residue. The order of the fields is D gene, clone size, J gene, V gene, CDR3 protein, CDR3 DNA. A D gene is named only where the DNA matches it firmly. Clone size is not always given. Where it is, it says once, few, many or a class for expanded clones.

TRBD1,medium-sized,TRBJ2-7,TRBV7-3,CASSHGQGASYEQYF,TGTGCCAGCAGCCACGGACAGGGGGCCTCCTACGAGCAGTACTTC
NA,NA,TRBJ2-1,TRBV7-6,CASSRRGSLPSYEQFF,TGTGCCAGCAGCCGTAGGGGATCCCTGCCCTCCTACGAGCAGTTCTTC
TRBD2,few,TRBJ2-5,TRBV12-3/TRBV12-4,CASTSSGQGETQYF,TGTGCCAGCACTAGTAGCGGGCAAGGAGAGACCCAGTACTTC
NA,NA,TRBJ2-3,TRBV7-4,CASSPSLAPTSTDTQYF,TGTGCCAGCAGCCCCAGCCTAGCGCCAACTAGCACAGATACGCAGTATTTT
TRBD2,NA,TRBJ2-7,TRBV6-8,CASSYTGTNNEQYF,TGTGCCAGCAGTTACACCGGGACTAACAACGAGCAGTACTTC
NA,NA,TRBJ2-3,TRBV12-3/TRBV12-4,CASSFGLRPGYGTDTQYF,TGTGCCAGCAGTTTTGGTCTGCGGCCAGGGTATGGCACAGATACGCAGTATTTT
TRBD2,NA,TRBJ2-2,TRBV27,CASSLWGSGGPNTGELFF,TGTGCCAGCAGTTTATGGGGAAGCGGGGGGCCGAACACCGGGGAGCTGTTTTTT
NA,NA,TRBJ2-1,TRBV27,CASSIRDSEQFF,TGTGCCAGCAGTATCAGGGACTCGGAGCAGTTCTTC
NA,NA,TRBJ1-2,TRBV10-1,CASSYRGRVGYTF,TGCGCCAGCAGTTATCGGGGGCGCGTTGGCTACACCTTC
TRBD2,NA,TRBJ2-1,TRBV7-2,CASSLGLAGVQDEQFF,TGTGCCAGCAGCTTAGGACTAGCGGGAGTCCAGGATGAGCAGTTCTTC
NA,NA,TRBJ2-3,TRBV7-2,CASSLDIVPYEQYF,TGTGCCAGCAGCTTAGATATAGTGCCCTACGAGCAGTATTTT
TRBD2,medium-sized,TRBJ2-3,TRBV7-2,CASSFGTSGRQGETQYF,TGTGCCAGCAGCTTTGGGACTAGCGGGAGGCAGGGGGAAACGCAGTATTTT
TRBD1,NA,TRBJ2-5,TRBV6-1,CASSEATGTGEETQYF,TGTGCCAGCAGTGAAGCGACCGGGACAGGGGAAGAGACCCAGTACTTC
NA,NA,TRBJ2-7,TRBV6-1,CASSEWASTYEQYF,TGTGCCAGCAGTGAATGGGCCTCGACCTACGAGCAGTACTTC
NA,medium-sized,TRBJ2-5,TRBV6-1,CASSEEGVLQETQYF,TGTGCCAGCAGTGAAGAGGGAGTGCTGCAAGAGACCCAGTACTTC
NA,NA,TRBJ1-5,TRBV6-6,CASSSGQPQHF,TGTGCCAGCAGTTCGGGCCAGCCCCAGCATTTT
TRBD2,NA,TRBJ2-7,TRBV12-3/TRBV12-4,CASSRTSGSSYNEQYF,TGTGCCAGCAGCCGGACTAGCGGAAGCTCCTACAATGAGCAGTACTTC
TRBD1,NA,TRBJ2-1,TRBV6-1,CASSPGQGFSYNEQFF,TGTGCCAGCAGCCCGGGACAGGGATTCTCCTACAATGAGCAGTTCTTC
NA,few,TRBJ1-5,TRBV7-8,CASSFGSNQPQHF,TGTGCCAGCAGCTTCGGCAGTAATCAGCCCCAGCATTTT
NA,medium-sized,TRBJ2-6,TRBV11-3,CASSSTTVTGANVLTF,TGTGCCAGCAGCTCGACCACGGTTACTGGGGCCAACGTCCTGACTTTC
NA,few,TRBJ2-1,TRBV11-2,CASSFSPRTDEQFF,TGTGCCAGCAGCTTCTCCCCTAGGACCGATGAGCAGTTCTTC
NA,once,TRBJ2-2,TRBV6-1,CASGDGELFF,TGTGCCAGTGGGGACGGGGAGCTGTTTTTT
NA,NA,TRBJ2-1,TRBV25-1,CASSKAGHERVNEQFF,TGTGCCAGCAGTAAGGCGGGTCACGAAAGGGTGAATGAGCAGTTCTTC
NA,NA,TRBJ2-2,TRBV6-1,CASSPRTGELFF,TGTGCCAGCAGTCCCCGGACCGGGGAGCTGTTTTTT
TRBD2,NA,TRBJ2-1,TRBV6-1,CASSRPSSGRAAEQFF,TGTGCCAGCAGTCGTCCTTCTAGCGGGAGGGCCGCTGAGCAGTTCTTC
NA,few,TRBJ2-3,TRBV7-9,CASSLIGATDTQYF,TGTGCCAGCAGCTTAATCGGAGCCACAGATACGCAGTATTTT
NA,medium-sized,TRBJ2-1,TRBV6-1,CASSEGLSLGTQFF,TGTGCCAGCAGTGAAGGTTTGAGCCTCGGAACCCAGTTCTTC
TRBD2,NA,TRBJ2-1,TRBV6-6,CASSYSGTSGYNEQFF,TGTGCCAGCAGTTACTCTGGGACTAGCGGATACAATGAGCAGTTCTTC
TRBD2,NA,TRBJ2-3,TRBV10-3,CAISASGGLASTDTQYF,TGTGCCATCAGTGCGTCGGGAGGGCTCGCTAGCACAGATACGCAGTATTTT
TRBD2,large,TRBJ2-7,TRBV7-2,CASSLASSGSSYSYEQYF,TGTGCCAGCAGCTTAGCTTCTAGCGGGAGTTCCTACTCCTACGAGCAGTACTTC
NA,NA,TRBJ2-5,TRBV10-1,CASSEGTQETQYF,TGCGCCAGCAGTGAGGGGACTCAAGAGACCCAGTACTTC
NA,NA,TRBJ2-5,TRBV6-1,CASTRETQYF,TGTGCCAGCACTCGGGAGACCCAGTACTTC
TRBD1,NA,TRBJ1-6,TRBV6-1,CASIRGKYNSPLHF,TGTGCCAGCATCAGGGGGAAGTATAATTCACCCCTCCACTTT
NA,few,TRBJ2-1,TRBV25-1,CASSKGEGYNEQFF,TGTGCCAGCAGTAAGGGGGAGGGCTACAATGAGCAGTTCTTC
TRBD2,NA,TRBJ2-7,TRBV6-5,CASSYRSGVGSGEQYF,TGTGCCAGCAGTTACCGTAGCGGGGTGGGGTCGGGCGAGCAGTACTTC
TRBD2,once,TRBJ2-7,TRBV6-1,CASSEPSSGSYNEQYF,TGTGCCAGCAGTGAGCCATCTAGCGGCTCCTACAATGAGCAGTACTTC
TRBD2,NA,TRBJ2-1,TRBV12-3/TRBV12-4,CASKTQGLAGYNEQFF,TGTGCCAGCAAGACTCAGGGACTAGCGGGGTACAATGAGCAGTTCTTC
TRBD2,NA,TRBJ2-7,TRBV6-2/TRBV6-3,CASSPRLAGDEQYF,TGTGCCAGCAGCCCCCGGCTAGCGGGAGATGAGCAGTACTTC
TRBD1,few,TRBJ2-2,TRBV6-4,CASGGTGDTGELFF,TGTGCCAGCGGAGGGACAGGGGATACCGGGGAGCTGTTTTTT
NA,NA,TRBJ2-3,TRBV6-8,CASSDDVLGADTQYF,TGTGCCAGCAGTGACGATGTATTGGGTGCGGATACGCAGTATTTT